The rows below give T cell receptor beta chains drawn from one sample of a study of T cells after yellow fever vaccination. MiXCR, applied by TCRdb to the 5' RACE reads, yields one record per CDR3 protein. The table has 250,000 to 350,000 distinct CDR3 sequences, 3.5% to 4.5% seen once. This material consisted of PBMCs, taken 15 days after the yellow fever booster vaccination. These receptor sequences come from a man aged 18 to 35 who received the YFV17D yellow fever vaccine. The CDR3 runs from the conserved cysteine through the conserved F or W. The D gene is left open where the match is weak. Size is stated for part of the rows, as once, few or many counts, or as a class when the clone is expanded.

>few|.|TRBJ1-5|TRBV5-1
TGCGCCAGCAGCCTCGGGGGAGGGGGAGTCAATCAGCCCCAGCATTTT
CASSLGGGGVNQPQHF
>many|TRBD1|TRBJ2-2|TRBV7-6
TGTGCCAGCAGCTCGGGGCCGGGACAGGGGGCGAACACCGGGGAGCTGTTTTTT
CASSSGPGQGANTGELFF
>many|TRBD1|TRBJ1-6|TRBV5-1
TGCGCCAGCAGCCCGAGGACAGGGACGGGTTCACCCCTCCACTTT
CASSPRTGTGSPLHF
>many|.|TRBJ1-1|TRBV15
TGTGCCACCAGCAGCGACGGAAACACTGAAGCTTTCTTT
CATSSDGNTEAFF
>many|.|TRBJ1-2|TRBV3-1
TGTGCCAGCAGCCAAAGGGGTGGCTACACCTTC
CASSQRGGYTF
>many|.|TRBJ1-2|TRBV5-6
TGTGCCAGCAGCTGGGACTATGGCTACACCTTC
CASSWDYGYTF
>few|TRBD1|TRBJ2-1|TRBV7-2
TGTGCCAGCAGCTCGACAGGGAGCTCCTACAATGAGCAGTTCTTC
CASSSTGSSYNEQFF
>many|.|TRBJ1-2|TRBV5-1
TGCGCCAGCAGCTTGGAAGGGGGGACCGCCGCTCGTGGCTACACCTTC
CASSLEGGTAARGYTF
>many|.|TRBJ1-6|TRBV5-1
TGCGCCAGCAGGCATGAGGAGACAGTTTCTAATTCACCCCTCCACTTT
CASRHEETVSNSPLHF
>many|.|TRBJ1-5|TRBV18
TGTGCCAGCTCACCGGACAATCAGCCCCAGCATTTT
CASSPDNQPQHF
>few|TRBD2|TRBJ2-2|TRBV12-3/TRBV12-4
TGTGCCAGCAGCCCCGGACTAGCGTCGTCCGGGGAGCTGTTTTTT
CASSPGLASSGELFF
>few|TRBD1|TRBJ2-7|TRBV7-2
TGTGCCAGCAGCTTACCGCCGGGACAGGGGGCCAAAGAGCAGTACTTC
CASSLPPGQGAKEQYF
>many|TRBD2|TRBJ2-5|TRBV5-1
TGCGCCAGCAGCTTATTTTTTAGCGGGGAAGAGACCCAGTACTTC
CASSLFFSGEETQYF
>few|TRBD1|TRBJ2-4|TRBV5-1
TGCGCCAGCAGCTTCCAGGGGGTAGACATTCAGTACTTC
CASSFQGVDIQYF
>many|.|TRBJ2-5|TRBV29-1
TGCAGCGTTGATCCGCAGATTAGGGAGACCCAGTACTTC
CSVDPQIRETQYF
>many|.|TRBJ1-3|TRBV5-1
TGCGCCAGCAGCCTGACAGACTCTGGAAACACCATATATTTT
CASSLTDSGNTIYF
>few|.|TRBJ2-5|TRBV29-1
TGCAGCGTTGAAGGTCCGGAAGAGACCCAGTACTTC
CSVEGPEETQYF
>many|.|TRBJ2-5|TRBV7-8
TGTGCCAGCAGCTTAGACCCGGGGGCCGAGACCCAGTACTTC
CASSLDPGAETQYF
>many|.|TRBJ2-1|TRBV9
TGTGCCAGCAGCGAGACCCTCCTAGCGAGGGCCGATGAGCAGTTCTTC
CASSETLLARADEQFF
>many|TRBD1|TRBJ2-5|TRBV7-2
TGTGCCAGCAGGGCGACAGGGGGAGAAGGGACCCAGTACTTC
CASRATGGEGTQYF
>few|.|TRBJ2-4|TRBV5-6
TGTGCCAGCAGCTTGGCTTCTAGCTCGGGGCAGATTCAGTACTTC
CASSLASSSGQIQYF
>many|.|TRBJ1-2|TRBV6-2/TRBV6-3
TGTGCCAGCAGTACTCAGACAGGCTGGGGGTACTATGGCTACACCTTC
CASSTQTGWGYYGYTF
>.|.|TRBJ1-1|TRBV7-2
TGTGCCAGCAGCTTAGCGCTTCGGGGGAACACTGAAGCTTTCTTT
CASSLALRGNTEAFF
>few|.|TRBJ2-1|TRBV7-2
TGTGCCAGCAGCTTATACGGGGGTGGTGAGCAGTTCTTC
CASSLYGGGEQFF
>many|TRBD1|TRBJ1-2|TRBV12-3/TRBV12-4
TGTGCCAGCAGTAAGGGACAGTTAGCTAACTATGGCTACACCTTC
CASSKGQLANYGYTF
>many|.|TRBJ1-1|TRBV7-9
TGTGCCAGCAGCTTAGACGGCGGGTCTGAAGCTTTCTTT
CASSLDGGSEAFF
>many|TRBD2|TRBJ2-1|TRBV7-3
TGTGCCAGCAGCGTAGCGGGGGGGCCATCCTTTCTGGAGTTCTTC
CASSVAGGPSFLEFF
>many|TRBD2|TRBJ2-1|TRBV4-2
TGTGCCAGCAGCCAAGAAACTAGCGGGGTCAATGAGCAGTTCTTC
CASSQETSGVNEQFF
>few|TRBD1|TRBJ2-2|TRBV28
TGTGCCAGCAACCCAGACAGGGCTATCACCGGGGAGCTGTTTTTT
CASNPDRAITGELFF
>many|TRBD1|TRBJ2-3|TRBV24-1
TGTGCCACCAGTGATCCGGGACAGAGACCAGATACGCAGTATTTT
CATSDPGQRPDTQYF
>many|.|TRBJ1-2|TRBV20-1
TGCAGTGCCGGGCTAAGAACAGACCGACCTTCCTATGGCTACACCTTC
CSAGLRTDRPSYGYTF
>few|TRBD2|TRBJ2-5|TRBV3-1
TGTGCCAGCAGTCAAGCGGGGCTTAATCAAGAGACCCAGTACTTC
CASSQAGLNQETQYF
>few|.|TRBJ1-2|TRBV27
TGTGCCAGCAGTTTCACTATGGTGGGCCTATATGGCTACACCTTC
CASSFTMVGLYGYTF
>many|.|TRBJ1-3|TRBV7-9
TGTGCCAGCAGCACAACCGGGACTCCAAACACCATATATTTT
CASSTTGTPNTIYF
>.|.|TRBJ2-4|TRBV11-2
TGTGCCAGCAGCTTGTTAATTATCGAGGACCGTGTTCAGTACTTC
CASSLLIIEDRVQYF
>many|TRBD2|TRBJ2-1|TRBV20-1
TGCAGTGCCCCAAGCGCTAGCGGGGGGTATGAGCAGTTCTTC
CSAPSASGGYEQFF
>many|.|TRBJ2-5|TRBV7-9
TGTGCCAGCAGCCGAAGGGGGAAAGAGACCCAGTACTTC
CASSRRGKETQYF
>few|.|TRBJ2-7|TRBV2
TGTGCCAGCAGTCCCCAGGGAGGGCAGTACTTC
CASSPQGGQYF
>many|.|TRBJ2-2|TRBV6-5
TGTGCCAGCAACAAACAGGGCTCCGGGGAGCTGTTTTTT
CASNKQGSGELFF
>few|.|TRBJ2-2|TRBV4-3
TGCGCCAGCAGCCAAGCCCAGGGCACCGGGGAGCTGTTTTTT
CASSQAQGTGELFF
>.|.|TRBJ1-1|TRBV6-5
TGTGCCAGCACCACGGGGCAGAACACTGAAGCTTTCTTT
CASTTGQNTEAFF
>many|.|TRBJ2-2|TRBV6-5
TGTGCCAGCAGTTTTCGACAGAACACCGGGGAGCTGTTTTTT
CASSFRQNTGELFF
>many|TRBD1|TRBJ1-2|TRBV5-1
TGCGCCAGCAGCATTCAAAGGGGGCCCCGGGATGGCTACACCTTC
CASSIQRGPRDGYTF
>many|.|TRBJ2-7|TRBV7-2
TGTGCCAGCAGCTTGGGACATAATAACTACGAGCAGTACTTC
CASSLGHNNYEQYF
>.|.|TRBJ1-5|TRBV7-2
TGTGCCAGCAGCTTAGGTCAGGGGATGGGACAGCCCCAGCATTTT
CASSLGQGMGQPQHF
>.|.|TRBJ2-2|TRBV11-2
TGTGCCAGCAGTCGACTACGTGCAACCGGGGAGCTGTTTTTT
CASSRLRATGELFF
>few|TRBD1|TRBJ1-2|TRBV27
TGTGCCAGCAGTTACTTGGACAGGGGAGTTCTAGGCTACACCTTC
CASSYLDRGVLGYTF
>many|.|TRBJ2-3|TRBV5-1
TGCGCCAGCAGCTTGGCCGTCGGGAGCACAGATACGCAGTATTTT
CASSLAVGSTDTQYF